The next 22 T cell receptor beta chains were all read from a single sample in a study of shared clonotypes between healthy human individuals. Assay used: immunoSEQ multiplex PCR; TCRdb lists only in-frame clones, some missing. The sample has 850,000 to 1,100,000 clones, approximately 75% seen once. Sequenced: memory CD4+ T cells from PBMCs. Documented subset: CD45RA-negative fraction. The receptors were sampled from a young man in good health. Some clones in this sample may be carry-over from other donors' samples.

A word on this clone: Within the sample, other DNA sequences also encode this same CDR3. CDR3 sequence (DNA): TGTGCCAGCTCAAGGGACAGCAATCAGCCCCAGCATTTT. Protein sequence: CASSRDSNQPQHF. This chain connects TRBV18 to TRBJ1-5; D is perhaps TRBD1 (5 bases). CDR3 length: 13 amino acids. Germline V gene lookup returns CDR1 KGHSH and CDR2 LQKENI. V lost 5 bases and J lost 1, with 6 bases in between.

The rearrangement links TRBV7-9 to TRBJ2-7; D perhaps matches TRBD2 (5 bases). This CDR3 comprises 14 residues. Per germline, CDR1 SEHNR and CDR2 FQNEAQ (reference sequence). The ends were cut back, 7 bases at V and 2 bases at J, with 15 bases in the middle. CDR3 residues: CASTTAGRTYEQYF. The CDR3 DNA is TGTGCCAGCACCACGGCGGGCAGAACCTACGAGCAGTACTTC.

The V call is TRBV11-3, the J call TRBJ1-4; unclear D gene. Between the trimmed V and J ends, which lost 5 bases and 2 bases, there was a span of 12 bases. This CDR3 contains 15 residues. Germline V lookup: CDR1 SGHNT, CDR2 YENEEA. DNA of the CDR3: TGTGCCAGCAGCCCGGGCGTGGGTACTAATGAAAAACTGTTTTTT. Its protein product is CASSPGVGTNEKLFF.

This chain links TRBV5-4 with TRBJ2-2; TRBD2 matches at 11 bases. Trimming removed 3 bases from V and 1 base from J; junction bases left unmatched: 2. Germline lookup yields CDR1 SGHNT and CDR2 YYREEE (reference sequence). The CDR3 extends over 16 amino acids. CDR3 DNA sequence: TGTGCCAGCAGCTCGGGACTAGCGGTGAACACCGGGGAGCTGTTTTTT. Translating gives CASSSGLAVNTGELFF. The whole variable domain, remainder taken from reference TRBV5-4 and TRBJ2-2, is ETGVTQSPTHLIKTRGQQVTLRCSSQSGHNTVSWYQQALGQGPQFIFQYYREEENGRGNFPPRFSGLQFPNYSSELNVNALELDDSALYLCASSSGLAVNTGELFFGEGSRLTVL.

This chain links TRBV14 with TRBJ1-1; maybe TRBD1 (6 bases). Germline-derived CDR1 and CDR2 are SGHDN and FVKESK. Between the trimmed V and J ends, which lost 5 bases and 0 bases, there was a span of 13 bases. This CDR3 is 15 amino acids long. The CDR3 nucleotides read TGTGCCAGCAGCAAAAACAGGGACATGAACACTGAAGCTTTCTTT. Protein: CASSKNRDMNTEAFF. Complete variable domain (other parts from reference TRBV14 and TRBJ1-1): EAGVTQFPSHSVIEKGQTVTLRCDPISGHDNLYWYRRVMGKEIKFLLHFVKESKQDESGMPNNRFLAERTGGTYSTLKVQPAELEDSGVYFCASSKNRDMNTEAFFGQGTRLTVV.

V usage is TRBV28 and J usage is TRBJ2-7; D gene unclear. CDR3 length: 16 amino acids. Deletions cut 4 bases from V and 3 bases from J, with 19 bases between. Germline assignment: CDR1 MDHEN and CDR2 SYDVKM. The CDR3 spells CASSSTGQGMDYEQYF. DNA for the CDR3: TGTGCCAGCAGTTCTACTGGGCAAGGGATGGACTACGAGCAGTACTTC.

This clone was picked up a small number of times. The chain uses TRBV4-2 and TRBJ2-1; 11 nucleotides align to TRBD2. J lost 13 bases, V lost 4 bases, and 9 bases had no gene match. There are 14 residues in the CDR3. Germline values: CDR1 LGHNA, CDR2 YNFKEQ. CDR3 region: CASSRSGRAEYQFF. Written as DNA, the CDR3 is TGTGCCAGCAGCCGTAGCGGGAGGGCCGAGTACCAGTTCTTC.

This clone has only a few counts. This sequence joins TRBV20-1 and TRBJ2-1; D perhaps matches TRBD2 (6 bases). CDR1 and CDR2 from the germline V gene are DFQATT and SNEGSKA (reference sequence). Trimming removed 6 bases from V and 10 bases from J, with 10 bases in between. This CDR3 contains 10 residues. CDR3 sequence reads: CSAAREEQFF. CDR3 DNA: TGCAGTGCCGCACGGGAGGAGCAGTTCTTC.

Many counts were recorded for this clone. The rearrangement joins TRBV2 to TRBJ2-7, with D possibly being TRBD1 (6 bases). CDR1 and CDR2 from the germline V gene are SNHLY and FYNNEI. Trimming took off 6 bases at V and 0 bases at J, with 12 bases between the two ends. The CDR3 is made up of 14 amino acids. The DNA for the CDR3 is TGTGCCAGCAGAGACGGACAGTACTCCTACGAGCAGTACTTC. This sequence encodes CASRDGQYSYEQYF.

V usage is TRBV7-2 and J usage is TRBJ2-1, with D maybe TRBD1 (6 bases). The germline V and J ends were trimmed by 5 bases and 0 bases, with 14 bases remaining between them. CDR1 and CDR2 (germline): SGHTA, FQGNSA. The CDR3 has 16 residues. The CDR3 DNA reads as TGTGCCAGCAGCCCTGGCCGAGGGGGCTCCTACAATGAGCAGTTCTTC. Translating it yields CASSPGRGGSYNEQFF.

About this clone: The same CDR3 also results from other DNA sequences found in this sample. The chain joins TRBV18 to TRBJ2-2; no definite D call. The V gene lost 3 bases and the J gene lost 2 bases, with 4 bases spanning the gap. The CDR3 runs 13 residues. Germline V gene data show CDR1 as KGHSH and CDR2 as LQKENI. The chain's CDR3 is CASSPGNTGELFF. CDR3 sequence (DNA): TGTGCCAGCTCACCGGGTAACACCGGGGAGCTGTTTTTT. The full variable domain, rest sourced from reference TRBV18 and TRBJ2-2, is NAGVMQNPRHLVRRRGQEARLRCSPMKGHSHVYWYRQLPEEGLKFMVYLQKENIIDESGMPKERFSAEFPKEGPSILRIQQVVRGDSAAYFCASSPGNTGELFFGEGSRLTVL.

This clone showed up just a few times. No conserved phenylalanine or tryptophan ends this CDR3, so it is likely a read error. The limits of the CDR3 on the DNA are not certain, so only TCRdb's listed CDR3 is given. The CDR3 is CASSVQGDL. V and J are TRBV6-1 and TRBJ1-3; TRBD1, the table's D call, lacks a check against the DNA. The germline V gene has CDR1 MNHNS and CDR2 SASEGT. The CDR3 is 9 amino acids in total, end residues counted.

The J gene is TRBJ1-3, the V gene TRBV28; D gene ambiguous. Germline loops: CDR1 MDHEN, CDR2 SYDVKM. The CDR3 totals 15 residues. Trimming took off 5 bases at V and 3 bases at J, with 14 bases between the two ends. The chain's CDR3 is CASSPLLYDGNTIYF. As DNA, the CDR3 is TGTGCCAGCAGTCCCCTGCTGTACGATGGAAACACCATATATTTT. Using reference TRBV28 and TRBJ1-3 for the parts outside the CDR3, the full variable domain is DVKVTQSSRYLVKRTGEKVFLECVQDMDHENMFWYRQDPGLGLRLIYFSYDVKMKEKGDIPEGYSVSREKKERFSLILESASTNQTSMYLCASSPLLYDGNTIYFGEGSWLTVV.

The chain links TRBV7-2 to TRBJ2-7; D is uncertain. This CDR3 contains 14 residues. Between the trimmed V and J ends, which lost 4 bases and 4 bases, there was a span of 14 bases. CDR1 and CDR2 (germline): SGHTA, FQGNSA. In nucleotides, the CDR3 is TGTGCCAGCAGCTCCTTTTCAGTCCGATACGAGCAGTACTTC. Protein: CASSSFSVRYEQYF.

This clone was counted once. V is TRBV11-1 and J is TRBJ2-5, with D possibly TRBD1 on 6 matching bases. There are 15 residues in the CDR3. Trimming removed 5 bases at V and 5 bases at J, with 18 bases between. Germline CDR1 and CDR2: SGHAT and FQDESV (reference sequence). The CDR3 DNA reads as TGTGCCAGCAGCCGTCAATTGGGGGCTGGGGAGACCCAGTACTTC. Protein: CASSRQLGAGETQYF. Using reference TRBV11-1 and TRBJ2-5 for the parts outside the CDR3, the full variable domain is EAEVAQSPRYKITEKSQAVAFWCDPISGHATLYWYRQILGQGPELLVQFQDESVVDDSQLPKDRFSAERLKGVDSTLKIQPAELGDSAMYLCASSRQLGAGETQYFGPGTRLLVL.

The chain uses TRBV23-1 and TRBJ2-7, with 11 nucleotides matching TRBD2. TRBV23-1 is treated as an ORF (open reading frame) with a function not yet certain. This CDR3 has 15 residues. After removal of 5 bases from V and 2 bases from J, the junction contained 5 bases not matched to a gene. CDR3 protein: CASSGGTSGPYEQYF. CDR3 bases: TGCGCCAGCAGTGGAGGGACTAGCGGTCCCTACGAGCAGTACTTC.

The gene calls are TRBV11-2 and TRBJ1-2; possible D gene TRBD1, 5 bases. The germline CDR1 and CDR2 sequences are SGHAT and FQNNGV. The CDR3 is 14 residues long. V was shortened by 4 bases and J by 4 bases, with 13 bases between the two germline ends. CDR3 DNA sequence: TGTGCCAGCAGCTCCCCACGACAGCCCTATGGCTACACCTTC. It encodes CASSSPRQPYGYTF.

This CDR3 reads CASSIAHGTYEQYF. Written as DNA, the CDR3 is TGTGCCAGTAGTATAGCACACGGGACCTACGAGCAGTACTTC. The chain employs TRBV19 and TRBJ2-7; TRBD2 might be the D (5 bases). Germline lookup yields CDR1 LNHDA and CDR2 SQIVND (reference sequence). V was shortened by 1 base and J by 2 bases, with 9 bases between the two germline ends. The CDR3 is made up of 14 amino acids.

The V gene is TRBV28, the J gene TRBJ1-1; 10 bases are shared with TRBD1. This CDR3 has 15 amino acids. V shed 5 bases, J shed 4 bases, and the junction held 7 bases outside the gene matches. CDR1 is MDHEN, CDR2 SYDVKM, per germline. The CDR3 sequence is CASSPLGQGVTEAFF. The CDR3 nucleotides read TGTGCCAGCAGTCCCTTAGGACAGGGGGTCACTGAAGCTTTCTTT.

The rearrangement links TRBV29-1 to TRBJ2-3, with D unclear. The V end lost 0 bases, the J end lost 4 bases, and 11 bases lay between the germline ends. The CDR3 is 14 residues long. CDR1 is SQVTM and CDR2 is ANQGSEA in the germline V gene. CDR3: CSVEDGFGADTQYF. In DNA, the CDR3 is TGCAGCGTTGAAGATGGGTTTGGGGCAGATACGCAGTATTTT.

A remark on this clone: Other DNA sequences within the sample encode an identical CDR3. In DNA form, the CDR3 reads TGTGCCAGCTCACCACCGGCTGGCGAAAAACTGTTTTTT. This codes for CASSPPAGEKLFF. The gene calls are TRBV18 and TRBJ1-4, with unresolved D. The CDR3 length is 13 residues. Deletions cut 0 bases from V and 8 bases from J, with 7 bases between. CDR1 is KGHSH, CDR2 LQKENI, per germline.

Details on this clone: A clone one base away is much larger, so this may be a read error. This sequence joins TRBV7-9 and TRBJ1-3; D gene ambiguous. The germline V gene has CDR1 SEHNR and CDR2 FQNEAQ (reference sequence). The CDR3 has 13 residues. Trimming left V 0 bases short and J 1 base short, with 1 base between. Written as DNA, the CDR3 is TGTGCCAGCAGCTTAGCGTCTGGAAACACCATATATTTT. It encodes CASSLASGNTIYF.